Below are 8 T cell receptor beta chains sequenced from a single sample in a study of blood T cell repertoires in COVID-19. The data were produced by immunoSEQ multiplex PCR, yet TCRdb's version contains in-frame clones alone and is incomplete. There are about 250,000 clones in the sample; roughly nine tenths occur only once, and 1.5% to 2% lies in the top ten. The sequencing sample was made of peripheral blood. Source of these receptors: an older woman who had recovered from COVID-19.

The V call is TRBV5-1, the J call TRBJ1-3; possibly TRBD1 for D (5 bases). Germline assignment: CDR1 SGHRS and CDR2 YFSETQ. V was shortened by 0 bases and J by 4 bases, with 5 bases between the two germline ends. This CDR3 spans 13 amino acids. CDR3 loop: CASSLDRGNTIYF. The CDR3, as DNA: TGCGCCAGCAGCTTGGACAGGGGAAACACCATATATTTT.

The chain couples TRBV9 to TRBJ2-5; D perhaps matches TRBD1 (6 bases). CDR1 SGDLS and CDR2 YYNGEE come from the germline V gene. The CDR3 extends over 13 amino acids. Trimming pared 3 bases from V and 4 bases from J, leaving 10 bases between. The CDR3 nucleotides read TGTGCCAGCAGCGGGGACATCCCAGAGACCCAGTACTTC. This translates into CASSGDIPETQYF.

CDR3 residues: CASSDPRGQGALRATEAFF. CDR3 coding DNA: TGCGCCAGCAGTGACCCGAGGGGACAGGGGGCCCTCAGGGCCACTGAAGCTTTCTTT. The J gene is TRBJ1-1, the V gene TRBV10-1; 12 bases fit TRBD1. The V gene end was trimmed by 3 bases and the J gene end by 4 bases; junction bases not matched to a gene: 15. The CDR3 length is 19 residues. CDR1 and CDR2 from the germline V gene are WNHNN and SYGVQD (reference sequence).

This chain uses TRBV28 with TRBJ1-6, with D possibly TRBD1 on 6 matching bases. Germline V gives CDR1 MDHEN, CDR2 SYDVKM. The CDR3 is 18 residues long. Trimming removed 1 base at V and 8 bases at J, with 21 bases between. CDR3: CASSLSLRRGASDSPLHF. In DNA, the CDR3 is TGTGCCAGCAGTTTATCCCTACGGCGGGGGGCGTCTGATTCACCCCTCCACTTT.

The V call is TRBV5-6, the J call TRBJ2-2, with a weak D call TRBD1 (6 bases). CDR1 SGHDT and CDR2 YYEEEE come from the germline V gene. The V end lost 2 bases, the J end lost 4 bases, and 18 bases lay between the germline ends. The CDR3 length is 17 residues. CDR3 sequence reads: CASSFPQGWSATGELFF. The CDR3 nucleotides read TGTGCCAGCAGCTTCCCACAGGGCTGGAGTGCCACCGGGGAGCTGTTTTTT.

The table lists this clone with many counts. V and J are TRBV27 and TRBJ1-5, with D hard to call. CDR3 length equals 13 residues. V lost 0 bases and J lost 6, with 6 bases in between. Germline V gene lookup returns CDR1 MNHEY and CDR2 SMNVEV (reference sequence). The CDR3 DNA follows: TGTGCCAGCAGTTTATCCGCGAGTCAGCCCCAGCATTTT. Amino acids: CASSLSASQPQHF.

This chain connects TRBV7-2 to TRBJ2-1, with 10 nucleotides matching TRBD2. Germline V lookup: CDR1 SGHTA, CDR2 FQGNSA. J gave up 5 bases and V 2 bases, and 12 bases lay outside the gene matches. There are 18 residues in the CDR3. The DNA for the CDR3 is TGTGCCAGCAGCTTAAGGTTCTGGTTAGCGGGGGGTAACAATGAGCAGTTCTTC. Protein: CASSLRFWLAGGNNEQFF.

V gene TRBV9 combines with J gene TRBJ2-1; 10 bases match TRBD2. The CDR3 is 14 amino acids. Germline CDR1 is SGDLS and CDR2 is YYNGEE. Losses at the gene ends were 7 bases for V and 5 bases for J; bases not matched to a gene: 6. The CDR3 spells CASAASGGNNEQFF. Here the CDR3 DNA reads TGTGCCAGCGCGGCTAGCGGGGGTAACAATGAGCAGTTCTTC.